A single sample is the source of the 7 T cell receptor beta chains below, sequenced in a study of beta chain bispecific antibodies for T cell cancers. General study points: Normal T cells contributed less of the targeted TRBV signal than the leukemia cells did.

Via MiXCR, TCRdb re-called the 5' RACE reads, giving one row per CDR3 protein. The sample yields approximately 15,000 distinct CDR3 sequences, 2.1% seen once. Expansion lasted approximately 3 days, with either anti-CD3 antibody OKT3 or CD3/CD28 beads. Antigens for these TCRs are unknown. Sequencing used healthy donor T cells cultured with leukemia cells. The receptors were gathered from a human donor in good health. Some clones in this sample may be carry-over from other donors' samples.

This clonotype was seen ten or more times. J is TRBJ2-7 and V is TRBV15, with TRBD2 matching 8 bases. The CDR3 sequence is 13 residues long. J was trimmed by 13 bases and V by 4 bases; bases with no gene match: 12. The germline V gene encodes CDR1 LNHNV and CDR2 YYDKDF (reference sequence). The CDR3 region is CATSTPPGLVLYF. Written as DNA, the CDR3 is TGTGCCACCAGCACTCCTCCGGGACTAGTGTTATACTTC. Drawing the rest from reference TRBV15 and TRBJ2-7, the complete variable domain is DAMVIQNPRYQVTQFGKPVTLSCSQTLNHNVMYWYQQKSSQAPKLLFHYYDKDFNNEADTPDNFQSRRPNTSFCFLDIRSPGLGDTAMYLCATSTPPGLVLYFGPGTRLTVT.

This clonotype is medium-sized (0.01 to 0.1%) in the sample. CDR3 region: CSVSQGTGETQYF. CDR3 nucleotide sequence: TGCAGCGTCTCTCAGGGGACCGGAGAGACCCAGTACTTC. The chain carries TRBV29-1 and TRBJ2-5; tentative D call: TRBD1 (6 bases). With 6 bases removed from V and 4 bases from J, the gap between germline ends came to 15 bases. Germline V gene data show CDR1 as SQVTM and CDR2 as ANQGSEA. This CDR3 has 13 residues.

This clonotype was seen many times. This sequence joins TRBV12-3 or TRBV12-4 and TRBJ1-1; TRBD1 aligns across 10 bases. V shed 2 bases and J 4 bases; nucleotides not matched to a gene: 4. The CDR3 is 15 amino acids. CDR3 loop: CASSLSWTGGTEAFF. In DNA form, the CDR3 reads TGTGCCAGCAGTTTATCTTGGACAGGGGGCACTGAAGCTTTCTTT.

This clonotype was seen many times. The chain carries TRBV5-4 and TRBJ2-1, with D unresolved. The CDR3 has 13 residues. The germline gives CDR1 SGHNT, CDR2 YYREEE (reference sequence). V shed 5 bases and J shed 3 bases, with 9 bases lying between them. This CDR3 is CASRYHNYNEQFF. The CDR3 nucleotides read TGTGCCAGCAGATATCACAACTACAATGAGCAGTTCTTC.

There are many counts of this clonotype. The chain uses TRBV27 and TRBJ1-3; D not resolved. The CDR3 runs to 11 residues. Trimming removed 4 bases from V and 7 bases from J, with 5 bases in between. Germline lookup yields CDR1 MNHEY and CDR2 SMNVEV (reference sequence). The CDR3 here is CASSYGNTIYF. The CDR3 nucleotides read TGTGCCAGCAGTTACGGGAACACCATATATTTT.

At least ten counts were recorded for this clonotype. The CDR3: CASSSARGAEQYF. As DNA, the CDR3 is TGTGCCAGCAGCTCAGCCAGGGGGGCGGAGCAGTACTTC. This chain connects TRBV7-6 to TRBJ2-7; perhaps TRBD1 as D (7 bases). The CDR3 totals 13 residues. V was shortened by 4 bases and J by 7 bases, with 14 bases between the two germline ends. Germline V gives CDR1 SGHVS, CDR2 FNYEAQ.

This clonotype was detected many times. This sequence joins TRBV5-1 and TRBJ1-6; TRBD1 is a possible D gene (5 bases). The CDR3 has 15 residues. Trimming removed 0 bases at V and 5 bases at J, with 9 bases between. Looked up from germline, CDR1 is SGHRS and CDR2 is YFSETQ. CDR3 DNA sequence: TGCGCCAGCAGCTTGGACGGGGGGGATAATTCACCCCTCCACTTT. Protein sequence: CASSLDGGDNSPLHF. Full variable domain (outside the CDR3, taken from reference TRBV5-1 and TRBJ1-6): KAGVTQTPRYLIKTRGQQVTLSCSPISGHRSVSWYQQTPGQGLQFLFEYFSETQRNKGNFPGRFSGRQFSNSRSEMNVSTLELGDSALYLCASSLDGGDNSPLHFGNGTRLTVT.